A selection of T cell receptor beta chains follows, all from one sample in a study of cytomegalovirus exposure and HLA in healthy donors. Repertoires were generated with immunoSEQ multiplex PCR, while TCRdb's copy carries only in-frame clones and drops some. Of around 62,000 clones listed, roughly 75% are singletons. The sample was PBMCs. These receptors all come from a man in his 60s in good health and CMV-seropositive. CDR3s include the opening cysteine and the closing phenylalanine or tryptophan. D genes are given only for firm matches. For some rows the clone size is stated as once, few or many, or as a class when expanded; others skip it.

V: TRBV19; D: TRBD1; size: once; length: 16; J: TRBJ2-7; DNA: TGTGCCAGTAGTATAGGGGGACAGGGGCGAAACTACGAGCAGTACTTC; CDR3: CASSIGGQGRNYEQYF
V: TRBV4-2; D: TRBD2; size: .; length: 17; J: TRBJ2-1; DNA: TGTGCCAGCAGCCAGAGTTGGGGACTAGCGGCAAACAATGAGCAGTTCTTC; CDR3: CASSQSWGLAANNEQFF
V: TRBV6-5; D: TRBD1; size: .; length: 15; J: TRBJ1-5; DNA: TGTGCCAGCAGTTACTCCACAGGGGGCGGTCAGCCCCAGCATTTT; CDR3: CASSYSTGGGQPQHF
V: TRBV10-1; D: TRBD1; size: .; length: 16; J: TRBJ2-5; DNA: TGCGCCAGCAGTGATGGTAGGGGGCATCCTCAAGAGACCCAGTACTTC; CDR3: CASSDGRGHPQETQYF
V: TRBV4-1; D: .; size: few; length: 14; J: TRBJ2-3; DNA: TGCGCCAGCAGCCCTGACAGAACCACAGATACGCAGTATTTT; CDR3: CASSPDRTTDTQYF
V: TRBV11-2; D: TRBD1; size: .; length: 16; J: TRBJ2-7; DNA: TGTGCCAGCAGCTTAGTTGTGGACAGGGCCTCCTACGAGCAGTACTTC; CDR3: CASSLVVDRASYEQYF
V: TRBV11-1; D: TRBD1; size: once; length: 13; J: TRBJ1-1; DNA: TGTGCCAGCAGCCGGACAGGGATCACTGAAGCTTTCTTT; CDR3: CASSRTGITEAFF
V: TRBV2; D: TRBD2; size: medium-sized; length: 11; J: TRBJ2-7; DNA: TGTGCCAGCAGTGAACTAGCGGGGATGTACTTC; CDR3: CASSELAGMYF
V: TRBV10-3; D: .; size: .; length: 13; J: TRBJ2-7; DNA: TGTGCCATCAGTGACGGGATCTCCTACGAGCAGTACTTC; CDR3: CAISDGISYEQYF
V: TRBV5-1; D: TRBD1; size: .; length: 15; J: TRBJ2-1; DNA: TGCGCCAGCAGCGCTGGACAGGGAGGAGACAATGAGCAGTTCTTC; CDR3: CASSAGQGGDNEQFF
V: TRBV11-2; D: .; size: .; length: 15; J: TRBJ1-3; DNA: TGTGCCAGCAGCTTAACGAGGGACACTGGAAACACCATATATTTT; CDR3: CASSLTRDTGNTIYF
V: TRBV5-5; D: .; size: .; length: 12; J: TRBJ2-3; DNA: TGTGCCAGCAGCGGAGCCACAGATACGCAGTATTTT; CDR3: CASSGATDTQYF
V: TRBV7-2; D: .; size: .; length: 17; J: TRBJ1-4; DNA: TGTGCCAGCAGCTTACAACTGGGGCTCTCCACTAATGAAAAACTGTTTTTT; CDR3: CASSLQLGLSTNEKLFF
V: TRBV7-8; D: TRBD2; size: .; length: 15; J: TRBJ2-7; DNA: TGTGCCAGCAGCTCGGAGCGGGGGAGCTCCTACGAGCAGTACTTC; CDR3: CASSSERGSSYEQYF
V: TRBV5-4; D: .; size: .; length: 15; J: TRBJ2-1; DNA: TGTGCCAGCAGCTTAAGTAGCGGCTCCTACAATGAGCAGTTCTTC; CDR3: CASSLSSGSYNEQFF
V: TRBV5-1; D: TRBD1; size: .; length: 17; J: TRBJ2-7; DNA: TGCGCCAGCAGCTTAGGGACAGCCACCCGTCGGTCCTACGAGCAGTACTTC; CDR3: CASSLGTATRRSYEQYF
V: TRBV27; D: .; size: .; length: 14; J: TRBJ2-1; DNA: TGTGCCAGTAGACAGGCTAGCTCCTACAATGAGCAGTTCTTC; CDR3: CASRQASSYNEQFF
V: TRBV6-1; D: .; size: .; length: 15; J: TRBJ1-1; DNA: TGTGCCAGCAGTGAAGGCGGCAGGGTGTCTACTGAAGCTTTCTTT; CDR3: CASSEGGRVSTEAFF
V: TRBV10-3; D: .; size: .; length: 16; J: TRBJ1-2; DNA: TGTGCCATCAGTGAGATCAGGCGGGACGCCAAAAATGGCTACACCTTC; CDR3: CAISEIRRDAKNGYTF
V: TRBV27; D: TRBD1; size: .; length: 15; J: TRBJ1-1; DNA: TGTGCCAGGATAGGGACAGGGGCAATGAACACTGAAGCTTTCTTT; CDR3: CARIGTGAMNTEAFF
V: TRBV5-6; D: TRBD2; size: .; length: 19; J: TRBJ2-7; DNA: TGTGCCAGCAGCCCTGCGGGGGGATCCGGGACTCATCCGACCTACGAGCAGTACTTC; CDR3: CASSPAGGSGTHPTYEQYF
V: TRBV6-5; D: TRBD2; size: .; length: 14; J: TRBJ2-5; DNA: TGTGCCAGCAGTTACTCGCGACTAGCGGAGACCCAGTACTTC; CDR3: CASSYSRLAETQYF
V: TRBV11-3; D: TRBD1; size: .; length: 14; J: TRBJ2-7; DNA: TGTGCCAGCAGCTCCCCCGGACAGGGAGGCGAGCAGTACTTC; CDR3: CASSSPGQGGEQYF
V: TRBV13; D: TRBD1; size: .; length: 16; J: TRBJ2-3; DNA: TGTGCCAGCAGCGGCCAGGGGACAGGGGTGGTAGATACGCAGTATTTT; CDR3: CASSGQGTGVVDTQYF
V: TRBV4-2; D: TRBD2; size: .; length: 17; J: TRBJ2-7; DNA: TGTGCCAGCAGCACACTTCCATCTGGCGGGGGGGCGGTCGAGCAGTACTTC; CDR3: CASSTLPSGGGAVEQYF
V: TRBV5-1; D: .; size: .; length: 14; J: TRBJ2-1; DNA: TGCGCCAGCAGCTTGTATCGAGGAGGTAGTGGGCAGTTCTTC; CDR3: CASSLYRGGSGQFF
V: TRBV5-1; D: .; size: .; length: 16; J: TRBJ1-1; DNA: TGCGCCAGCAGCTTGGCCGACATCACCCGGCCTGGGGAAGCTTTCTTT; CDR3: CASSLADITRPGEAFF
V: TRBV25-1; D: TRBD2; size: .; length: 14; J: TRBJ2-1; DNA: TGTGCCAGCAGTGTAGCGGGGCCCTACAATGAGCAGTTCTTC; CDR3: CASSVAGPYNEQFF
V: TRBV5-6; D: TRBD1; size: .; length: 13; J: TRBJ1-5; DNA: TGTGCCAGCAGCTTGACAGGGGATCAGCCCCAGCATTTT; CDR3: CASSLTGDQPQHF
V: TRBV5-6; D: .; size: once; length: 14; J: TRBJ2-7; DNA: TGTGCCAGCAGCCGGCCGTCGGGGACCTACGAGCAGTACTTC; CDR3: CASSRPSGTYEQYF
V: TRBV18; D: TRBD1; size: .; length: 14; J: TRBJ1-6; DNA: TGTGCCAGCTCCCAAGGACAGGCGAATTCACCCCTCCACTTT; CDR3: CASSQGQANSPLHF
V: TRBV5-1; D: .; size: .; length: 18; J: TRBJ1-3; DNA: TGCGCCAGCAGCTTGGGATGGCAGGATTGGAACTCTGGAAACACCATATATTTT; CDR3: CASSLGWQDWNSGNTIYF
V: TRBV10-3; D: .; size: .; length: 20; J: TRBJ1-2; DNA: TGTGCCATCAAGAACGAGACCCATTGGGGGCGCATCCTTAACTACTATGGCTACACCTTC; CDR3: CAIKNETHWGRILNYYGYTF
V: TRBV11-2; D: TRBD1; size: .; length: 14; J: TRBJ2-5; DNA: TGTGCCAGCACCCAAAACCAGGGGGCAGAGACCCAGTACTTC; CDR3: CASTQNQGAETQYF
V: TRBV6-5; D: TRBD1; size: .; length: 13; J: TRBJ1-2; DNA: TGTGCCAGCCAGGGGGCGAATAACTATGGCTACACCTTC; CDR3: CASQGANNYGYTF
V: TRBV6-1; D: .; size: .; length: 13; J: TRBJ1-1; DNA: TGTGCCAGCAATATGGACAGAAGGGCTGAAGCTTTCTTT; CDR3: CASNMDRRAEAFF
V: TRBV7-6; D: TRBD2; size: .; length: 14; J: TRBJ2-3; DNA: TGTGCCAGCAGCGGAGGGACTAGCGGGAGTACGCAGTATTTT; CDR3: CASSGGTSGSTQYF
V: TRBV19; D: .; size: .; length: 15; J: TRBJ2-3; DNA: TGTGCCAGTAGCCACTCAGGGTTTGACACAGATACGCAGTATTTT; CDR3: CASSHSGFDTDTQYF
V: TRBV7-9; D: .; size: .; length: 14; J: TRBJ2-2; DNA: TGTGCCAGCAGCCCAGGGGCGGGAGCCGGGGAGCTGTTTTTT; CDR3: CASSPGAGAGELFF
V: TRBV6-5; D: .; size: few; length: 13; J: TRBJ1-5; DNA: TGTGCCAGCAGTCGCGGGGGCTCGCGGCCCCAGCATTTT; CDR3: CASSRGGSRPQHF
V: TRBV7-9; D: .; size: .; length: 17; J: TRBJ2-1; DNA: TGTGCCAGCAGCTTACCATATAGGACAGCGATATACAATGAGCAGTTCTTC; CDR3: CASSLPYRTAIYNEQFF
V: TRBV7-2; D: TRBD2; size: .; length: 15; J: TRBJ2-5; DNA: TGTGCCAGCAGCTTGACAGTGGGAGGGCAACAGACCCAGTACTTC; CDR3: CASSLTVGGQQTQYF
V: TRBV19; D: TRBD2; size: .; length: 15; J: TRBJ2-3; DNA: TGTGCCAGTAAGGAAGGCGGGAGGGGCACAGATACGCAGTATTTT; CDR3: CASKEGGRGTDTQYF
V: TRBV28; D: .; size: .; length: 14; J: TRBJ2-2; DNA: TGTGCCAGCACCTCCCCGGGTGTGTCTGGGGAGCTGTTTTTT; CDR3: CASTSPGVSGELFF
V: TRBV7-6; D: .; size: once; length: 13; J: TRBJ2-1; DNA: TGTGCCAGCAGCTTAGCTCACTCGAATGAGCAGTTCTTC; CDR3: CASSLAHSNEQFF
V: TRBV21-1; D: .; size: .; length: 13; J: TRBJ2-1; DNA: TGTGCCAGCGGGGACAGCCCGGGGGATGAGCAGTTCTTC; CDR3: CASGDSPGDEQFF
V: TRBV5-6; D: .; size: .; length: 11; J: TRBJ1-3; DNA: TGTGCCAGCAGCCTGTTGAACACCATATATTTT; CDR3: CASSLLNTIYF
V: TRBV7-9; D: TRBD2; size: .; length: 14; J: TRBJ2-7; DNA: TGTGCCAGCAGCCTCTTGGGAGGGCGATACGAGCAGTACTTC; CDR3: CASSLLGGRYEQYF